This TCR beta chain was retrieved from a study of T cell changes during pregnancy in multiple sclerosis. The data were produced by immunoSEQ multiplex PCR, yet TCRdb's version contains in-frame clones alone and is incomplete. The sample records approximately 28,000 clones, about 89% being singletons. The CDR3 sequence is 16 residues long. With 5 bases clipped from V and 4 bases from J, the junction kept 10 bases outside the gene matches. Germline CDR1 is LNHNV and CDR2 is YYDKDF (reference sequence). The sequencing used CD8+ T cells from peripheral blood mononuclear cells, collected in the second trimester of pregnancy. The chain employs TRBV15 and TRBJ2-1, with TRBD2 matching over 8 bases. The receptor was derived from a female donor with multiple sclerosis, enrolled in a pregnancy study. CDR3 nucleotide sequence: TGTGCCACCAGCGCCACCTTGGGGACTAGATACAATGAGCAGTTCTTC. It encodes CATSATLGTRYNEQFF.